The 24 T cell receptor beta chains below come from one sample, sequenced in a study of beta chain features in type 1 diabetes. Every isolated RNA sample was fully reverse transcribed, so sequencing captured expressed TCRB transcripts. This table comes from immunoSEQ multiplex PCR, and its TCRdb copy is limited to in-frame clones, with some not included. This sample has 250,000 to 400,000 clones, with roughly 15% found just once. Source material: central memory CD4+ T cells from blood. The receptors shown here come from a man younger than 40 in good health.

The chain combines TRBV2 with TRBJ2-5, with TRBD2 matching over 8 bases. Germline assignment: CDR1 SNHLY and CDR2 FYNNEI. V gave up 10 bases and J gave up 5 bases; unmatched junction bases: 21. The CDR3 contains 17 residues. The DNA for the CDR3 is TGTGCCACGTCGTGGAAGAGCGGGGCCACGGGGGGGGAGACCCAGTACTTC. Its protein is CATSWKSGATGGETQYF.

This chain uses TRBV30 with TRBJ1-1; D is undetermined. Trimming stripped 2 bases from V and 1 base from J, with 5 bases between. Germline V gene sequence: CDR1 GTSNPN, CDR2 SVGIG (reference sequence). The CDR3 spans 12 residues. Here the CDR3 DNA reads TGTGCCTGGAGTTCAGGGAACACTGAAGCTTTCTTT. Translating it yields CAWSSGNTEAFF. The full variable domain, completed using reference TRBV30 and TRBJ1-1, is SQTIHQWPATLVQPVGSPLSLECTVEGTSNPNLYWYRQAAGRGLQLLFYSVGIGQISSEVPQNLSASRPQDRQFILSSKKLLLSDSGFYLCAWSSGNTEAFFGQGTRLTVV.

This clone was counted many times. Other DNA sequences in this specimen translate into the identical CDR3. This CDR3 is CASSSGTYEQYF. CDR3 coding DNA: TGTGCCAGCAGTTCGGGGACCTACGAGCAGTACTTC. The chain links TRBV27 to TRBJ2-7; D perhaps matches TRBD2 (5 bases). Germline V gene sequence: CDR1 MNHEY, CDR2 SMNVEV (reference sequence). CDR3 length equals 12 residues. V dropped 4 bases and J dropped 2 bases, with 6 bases sitting between them.

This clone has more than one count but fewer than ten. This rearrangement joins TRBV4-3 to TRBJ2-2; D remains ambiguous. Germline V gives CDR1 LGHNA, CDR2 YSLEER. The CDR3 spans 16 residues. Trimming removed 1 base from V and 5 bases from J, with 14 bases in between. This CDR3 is CASSQGLGWLTGELFF. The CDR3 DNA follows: TGCGCCAGCAGCCAAGGCCTGGGTTGGTTGACCGGGGAGCTGTTTTTT.

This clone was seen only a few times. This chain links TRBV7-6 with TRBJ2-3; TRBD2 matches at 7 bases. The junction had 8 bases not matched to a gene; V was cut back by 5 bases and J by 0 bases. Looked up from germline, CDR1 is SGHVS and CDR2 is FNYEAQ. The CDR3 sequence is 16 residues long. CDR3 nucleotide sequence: TGTGCCAGCAGCCCAAACGGGAGGCGAAGCACAGATACGCAGTATTTT. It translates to CASSPNGRRSTDTQYF.

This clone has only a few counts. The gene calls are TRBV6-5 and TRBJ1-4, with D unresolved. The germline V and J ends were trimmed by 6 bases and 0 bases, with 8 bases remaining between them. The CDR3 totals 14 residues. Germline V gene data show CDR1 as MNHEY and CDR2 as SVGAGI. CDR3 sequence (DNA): TGTGCCAGCAGACCAGATGCAACTAATGAAAAACTGTTTTTT. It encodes CASRPDATNEKLFF.

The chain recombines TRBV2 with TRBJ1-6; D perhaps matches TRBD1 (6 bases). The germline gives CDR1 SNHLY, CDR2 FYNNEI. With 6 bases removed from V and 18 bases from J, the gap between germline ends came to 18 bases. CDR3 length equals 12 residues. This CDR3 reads CASSADSRVGHF. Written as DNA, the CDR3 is TGTGCCAGCAGCGCGGACAGCCGGGTTGGCCACTTT.

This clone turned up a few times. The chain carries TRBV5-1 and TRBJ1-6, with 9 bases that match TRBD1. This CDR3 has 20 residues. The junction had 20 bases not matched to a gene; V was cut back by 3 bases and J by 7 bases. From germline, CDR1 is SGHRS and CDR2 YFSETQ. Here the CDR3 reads CASSSVPTGGRSVDNSPLHF. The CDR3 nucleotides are TGCGCCAGCAGCTCCGTCCCCACAGGGGGCAGGAGTGTGGACAATTCACCCCTCCACTTT.

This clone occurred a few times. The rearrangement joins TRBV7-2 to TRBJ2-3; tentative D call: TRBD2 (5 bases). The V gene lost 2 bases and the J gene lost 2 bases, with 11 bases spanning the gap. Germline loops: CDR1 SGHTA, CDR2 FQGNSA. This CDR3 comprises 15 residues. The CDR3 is CASSLSVGVTDTQYF. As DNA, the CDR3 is TGTGCCAGCAGCTTATCGGTGGGAGTCACAGATACGCAGTATTTT. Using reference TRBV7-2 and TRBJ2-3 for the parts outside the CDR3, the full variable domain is GAGVSQSPSNKVTEKGKDVELRCDPISGHTALYWYRQSLGQGLEFLIYFQGNSAPDKSGLPSDRFSAERTGGSVSTLTIQRTQQEDSAVYLCASSLSVGVTDTQYFGPGTRLTVL.

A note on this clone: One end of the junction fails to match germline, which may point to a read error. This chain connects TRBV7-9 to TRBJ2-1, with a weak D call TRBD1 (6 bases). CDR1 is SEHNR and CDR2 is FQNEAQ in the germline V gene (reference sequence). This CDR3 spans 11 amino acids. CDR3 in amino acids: CASSLDSLELF. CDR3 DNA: TGTGCCAGCAGCTTGGACAGTCTCGAGCTCTTC.

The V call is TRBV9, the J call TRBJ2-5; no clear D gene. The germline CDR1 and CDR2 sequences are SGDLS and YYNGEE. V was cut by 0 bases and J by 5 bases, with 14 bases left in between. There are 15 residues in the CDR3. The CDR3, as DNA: TGTGCCAGCAGCGTAGCAGACTCCCCGAGGGAGACCCAGTACTTC. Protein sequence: CASSVADSPRETQYF.

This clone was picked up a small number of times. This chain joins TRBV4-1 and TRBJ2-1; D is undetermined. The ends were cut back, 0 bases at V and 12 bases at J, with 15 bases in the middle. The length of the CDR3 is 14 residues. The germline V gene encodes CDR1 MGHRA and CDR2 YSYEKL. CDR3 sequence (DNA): TGCGCCAGCAGCCAAGATAGGTCGGGCTTAGGGCAGTTCTTC. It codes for CASSQDRSGLGQFF.

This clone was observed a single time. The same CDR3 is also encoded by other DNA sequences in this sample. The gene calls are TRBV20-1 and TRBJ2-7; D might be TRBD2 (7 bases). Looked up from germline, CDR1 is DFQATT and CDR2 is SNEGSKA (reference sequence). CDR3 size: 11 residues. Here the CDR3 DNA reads TGCGCCCCGAGCCGGGGGGCCGAGCAGTACTTC. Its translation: CAPSRGAEQYF.

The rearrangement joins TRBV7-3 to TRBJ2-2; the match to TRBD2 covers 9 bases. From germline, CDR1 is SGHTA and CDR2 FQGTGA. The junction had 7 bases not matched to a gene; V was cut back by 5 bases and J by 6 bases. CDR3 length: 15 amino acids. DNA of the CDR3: TGTGCCAGCAGCACAATAGCGGGAGTTCCCGGGGAGCTGTTTTTT. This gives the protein CASSTIAGVPGELFF.

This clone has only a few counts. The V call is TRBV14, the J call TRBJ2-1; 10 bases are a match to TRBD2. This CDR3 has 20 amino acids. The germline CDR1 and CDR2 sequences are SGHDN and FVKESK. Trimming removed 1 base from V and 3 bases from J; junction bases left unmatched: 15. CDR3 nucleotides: TGTGCCAGCAGCCAAGGTCCTGCGAGCGGGAGGGCCGGGCTCTACAATGAGCAGTTCTTC. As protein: CASSQGPASGRAGLYNEQFF.

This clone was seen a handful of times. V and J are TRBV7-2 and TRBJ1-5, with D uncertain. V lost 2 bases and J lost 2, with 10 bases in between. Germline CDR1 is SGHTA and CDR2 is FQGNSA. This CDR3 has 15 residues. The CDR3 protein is CASSLLGSGNQPQHF. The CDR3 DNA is TGTGCCAGCAGCTTACTTGGGTCGGGCAATCAGCCCCAGCATTTT. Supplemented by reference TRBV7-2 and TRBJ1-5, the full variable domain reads GAGVSQSPSNKVTEKGKDVELRCDPISGHTALYWYRQSLGQGLEFLIYFQGNSAPDKSGLPSDRFSAERTGGSVSTLTIQRTQQEDSAVYLCASSLLGSGNQPQHFGDGTRLSIL.

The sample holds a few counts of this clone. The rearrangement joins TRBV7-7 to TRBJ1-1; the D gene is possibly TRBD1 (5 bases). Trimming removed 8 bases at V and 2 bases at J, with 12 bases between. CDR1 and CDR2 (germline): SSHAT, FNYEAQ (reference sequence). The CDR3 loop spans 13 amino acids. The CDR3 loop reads CASRGMANTEAFF. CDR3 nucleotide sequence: TGTGCCAGCCGGGGGATGGCAAACACTGAAGCTTTCTTT. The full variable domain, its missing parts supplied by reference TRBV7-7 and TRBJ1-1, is GAGVSQSPRYKVTKRGQDVTLRCDPISSHATLYWYQQALGQGPEFLTYFNYEAQPDKSGLPSDRFSAERPEGSISTLTIQRTEQRDSAMYRCASRGMANTEAFFGQGTRLTVV.

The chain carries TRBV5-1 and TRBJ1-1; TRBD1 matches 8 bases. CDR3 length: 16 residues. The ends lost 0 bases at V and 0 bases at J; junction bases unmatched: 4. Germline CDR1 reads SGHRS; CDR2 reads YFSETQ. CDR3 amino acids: CASSLDPTGVNTEAFF. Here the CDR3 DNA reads TGCGCCAGCAGCTTGGATCCGACAGGGGTGAACACTGAAGCTTTCTTT. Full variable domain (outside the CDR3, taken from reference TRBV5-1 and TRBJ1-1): KAGVTQTPRYLIKTRGQQVTLSCSPISGHRSVSWYQQTPGQGLQFLFEYFSETQRNKGNFPGRFSGRQFSNSRSEMNVSTLELGDSALYLCASSLDPTGVNTEAFFGQGTRLTVV.

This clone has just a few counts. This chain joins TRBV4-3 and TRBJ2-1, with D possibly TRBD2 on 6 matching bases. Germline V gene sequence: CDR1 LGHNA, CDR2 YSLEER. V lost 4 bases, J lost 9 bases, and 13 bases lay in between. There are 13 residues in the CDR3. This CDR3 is CASSLDSGAEQFF. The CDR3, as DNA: TGCGCCAGCAGCCTCGATTCGGGAGCTGAGCAGTTCTTC.

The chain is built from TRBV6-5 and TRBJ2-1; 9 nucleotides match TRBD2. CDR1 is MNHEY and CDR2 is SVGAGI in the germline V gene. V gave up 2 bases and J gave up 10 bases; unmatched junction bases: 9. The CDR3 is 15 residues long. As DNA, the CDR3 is TGTGCCAGCAGTTACGGGACTAGCCCCCAGCCGGAGCAGTTCTTC. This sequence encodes CASSYGTSPQPEQFF.

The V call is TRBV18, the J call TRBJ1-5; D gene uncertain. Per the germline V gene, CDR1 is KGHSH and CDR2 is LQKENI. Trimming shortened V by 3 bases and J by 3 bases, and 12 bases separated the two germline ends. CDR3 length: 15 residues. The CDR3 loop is CASSPGKGNNQPQHF. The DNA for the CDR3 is TGTGCCAGCTCACCGGGAAAGGGAAACAATCAGCCCCAGCATTTT. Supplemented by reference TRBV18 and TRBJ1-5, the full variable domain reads NAGVMQNPRHLVRRRGQEARLRCSPMKGHSHVYWYRQLPEEGLKFMVYLQKENIIDESGMPKERFSAEFPKEGPSILRIQQVVRGDSAAYFCASSPGKGNNQPQHFGDGTRLSIL.

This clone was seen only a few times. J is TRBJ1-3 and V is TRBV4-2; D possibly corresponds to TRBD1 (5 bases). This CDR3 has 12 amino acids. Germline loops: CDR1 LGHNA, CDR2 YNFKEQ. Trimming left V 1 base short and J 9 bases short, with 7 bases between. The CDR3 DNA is TGTGCCAGCAGCCAAGTGGGGGTCACCATATATTTT. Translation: CASSQVGVTIYF.

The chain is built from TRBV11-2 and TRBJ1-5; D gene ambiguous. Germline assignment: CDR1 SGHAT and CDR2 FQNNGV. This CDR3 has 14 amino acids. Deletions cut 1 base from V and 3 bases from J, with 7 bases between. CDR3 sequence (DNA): TGTGCCAGCAGCTTAGCGAGGTACAATCAGCCCCAGCATTTT. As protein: CASSLARYNQPQHF.

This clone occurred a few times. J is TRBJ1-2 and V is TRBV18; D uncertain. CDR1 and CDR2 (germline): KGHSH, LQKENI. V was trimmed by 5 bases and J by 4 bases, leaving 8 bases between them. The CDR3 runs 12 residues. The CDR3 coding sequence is TGTGCCAGCTCATCGGGCGTCTATGGCTACACCTTC. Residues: CASSSGVYGYTF.